These 21 T cell receptor beta chains share one sample of origin, sequenced in a study of vaccination effects on CD4 cells after COVID-19. Subsequent to approximately 11 days of culture, CD4+ T cells were isolated. Libraries were prepared by immunoSEQ multiplex PCR; TCRdb keeps only in-frame clonotypes and omits some of them. The profile shows some 49,000 clones, roughly 80% of them singletons. For these receptors, no antigen is known. The source was CD4+ T cells from PBMCs cultured without peptide, collected before COVID-19 vaccination. All receptors come from a human donor who had a prior SARS-CoV-2 infection.

The rearrangement uses TRBV6-6 and TRBJ2-1; 10 nucleotides agree with TRBD2. Germline CDR1 is MNHNY and CDR2 is SVGAGI (reference sequence). V lost 8 bases to trimming and J lost 9 bases; unmatched junction nucleotides: 16. The CDR3 length is 16 residues. CDR3 protein: CASGRQASGSKVEQFF. The CDR3, as DNA: TGTGCCAGCGGGCGTCAGGCTAGCGGGAGTAAAGTTGAGCAGTTCTTC.

J is TRBJ2-3 and V is TRBV30; the match to TRBD1 covers 8 bases. The CDR3 length is 14 residues. V lost 4 bases and J lost 4; bases outside the gene matches: 7. Per the germline V gene, CDR1 is GTSNPN and CDR2 is SVGIG (reference sequence). The CDR3 loop is CAWTRGQGSDTQYF. The CDR3 bases are TGTGCCTGGACCCGAGGACAGGGATCAGATACGCAGTATTTT.

Only a few counts were recorded for this clone. The V call is TRBV24-1, the J call TRBJ2-2; 7 bases line up with TRBD1. This CDR3 spans 15 amino acids. V dropped 9 bases and J dropped 6; count of bases not matched to a gene: 12. Germline CDR1 reads KGHDR; CDR2 reads SFDVKD. CDR3 DNA sequence: TGTGCCACCCATACAGGGGACGGAGGCCCCGGGGAGCTGTTTTTT. This sequence encodes CATHTGDGGPGELFF.

V and J are TRBV13 and TRBJ2-1, with 11 positions matching TRBD2. With 4 bases clipped from V and 3 bases from J, the junction kept 26 bases outside the gene matches. CDR1 is PRHDT, CDR2 FYEKMQ, per germline (reference sequence). The CDR3 consists of 23 residues. The CDR3 reads CASSSPGLAEQALPPADYNEQFF. As DNA, the CDR3 is TGTGCCAGCAGCTCACCGGGACTAGCGGAGCAGGCCTTACCCCCCGCAGACTACAATGAGCAGTTCTTC. Drawing the rest from reference TRBV13 and TRBJ2-1, the complete variable domain is AAGVIQSPRHLIKEKRETATLKCYPIPRHDTVYWYQQGPGQDPQFLISFYEKMQSDKGSIPDRFSAQQFSDYHSELNMSSLELGDSALYFCASSSPGLAEQALPPADYNEQFFGPGTRLTVL.

The chain combines TRBV7-2 with TRBJ2-2, with 10 bases that match TRBD2. This CDR3 has 15 amino acids. V gave up 6 bases and J gave up 4 bases; unmatched junction bases: 5. The germline V gene encodes CDR1 SGHTA and CDR2 FQGNSA. The CDR3 DNA reads TGTGCCAGCAGACGAGGACTAGCGGTCACCGGGGAGCTGTTTTTT. It specifies CASRRGLAVTGELFF.

The rearrangement links TRBV19 to TRBJ2-1, with 9 bases identical to TRBD2. The V segment lost 3 bases and the J segment 4 bases; nucleotides outside the gene matches: 19. This CDR3 comprises 20 residues. Germline V gene data show CDR1 as LNHDA and CDR2 as SQIVND (reference sequence). Here the CDR3 reads CASSIHFVREGPPKYNEQFF. CDR3 DNA sequence: TGTGCCAGTAGTATTCATTTTGTGCGGGAGGGCCCGCCGAAATACAATGAGCAGTTCTTC.

The chain combines TRBV10-3 with TRBJ1-1; D not certain. The V gene's germline CDR1 is ENHRY and CDR2 SYGVKD. Trimming cost V 11 bases and J 1 base, with 11 bases left between them. This CDR3 spans 12 amino acids. The CDR3 coding sequence is TGTGCCGTTGACACCGGGAACACTGAAGCTTTCTTT. Translation gives CAVDTGNTEAFF.

The chain joins TRBV4-2 to TRBJ2-5; possible D gene TRBD1, 5 bases. The CDR3 is made up of 15 amino acids. V lost 1 base and J 0 bases, leaving 9 bases between the germline ends. Germline values: CDR1 LGHNA, CDR2 YNFKEQ. CDR3 bases: TGTGCCAGCAGCCAAGTCACAGGAGACCAAGAGACCCAGTACTTC. It yields the protein CASSQVTGDQETQYF.

V usage is TRBV7-9 and J usage is TRBJ1-4; the D is unclear. The CDR3 length is 16 residues. V was clipped by 3 bases and J by 3 bases, with 14 bases between them. The germline V gene has CDR1 SEHNR and CDR2 FQNEAQ (reference sequence). The CDR3 DNA is TGTGCCAGCAGCTTGGGCGATACAGCCGCTAATGAAAAACTGTTTTTT. Translating gives CASSLGDTAANEKLFF.

This chain links TRBV7-9 with TRBJ2-1; D not resolved. This CDR3 has 13 residues. Germline V gene sequence: CDR1 SEHNR, CDR2 FQNEAQ (reference sequence). Trimming pared 6 bases from V and 6 bases from J, leaving 12 bases between. Here the CDR3 reads CASRPEVGNEQFF. The CDR3 DNA reads as TGTGCCAGCAGACCTGAGGTAGGCAATGAGCAGTTCTTC.

The rearrangement links TRBV15 to TRBJ2-6; a weak D match, TRBD1 (8 bases). The CDR3 loop spans 18 amino acids. V lost 1 base and J lost 3, with 16 bases in between. The V gene's germline CDR1 is LNHNV and CDR2 YYDKDF (reference sequence). In nucleotides, the CDR3 is TGTGCCACCAGCAGAGGGGGGGGGACAGGCTTTGGGGCCAACGTCCTGACTTTC. It codes for CATSRGGGTGFGANVLTF.

This clone appeared a few times. The rearrangement links TRBV5-4 to TRBJ1-5; D unclear. Germline assignment: CDR1 SGHNT and CDR2 YYREEE (reference sequence). This CDR3 is 12 amino acids long. Between the trimmed V and J ends, which lost 0 bases and 3 bases, there was a span of 1 base. The CDR3 spells CASSLDNQPQHF. As DNA, the CDR3 is TGTGCCAGCAGCTTGGACAATCAGCCCCAGCATTTT.

The V call is TRBV3-1 (or the pseudogene TRBV3-2), the J call TRBJ2-2, with no clear D. V dropped 1 base and J dropped 5 bases, with 5 bases sitting between them. The CDR3 runs to 13 residues. Germline-derived CDR1 and CDR2 are LGHDT and YNNKEL (reference sequence). Written as DNA, the CDR3 is TGTGCCAGCAGCCAAGCGCGGACCGGGGAGCTGTTTTTT. Protein product: CASSQARTGELFF.

This rearrangement joins TRBV24-1 to TRBJ2-5; perhaps TRBD2 as D (5 bases). The germline gives CDR1 KGHDR, CDR2 SFDVKD. Trimming pared 5 bases from V and 5 bases from J, leaving 11 bases between. The CDR3 runs to 13 residues. The CDR3 nucleotides are TGTGCCACCAGTGTGTCCGGGATCGAGACCCAGTACTTC. This codes for CATSVSGIETQYF.

This clone appeared once. V and J are TRBV2 and TRBJ2-3, with 10 bases matching TRBD2. CDR1 is SNHLY, CDR2 FYNNEI, per germline. This CDR3 has 16 amino acids. J gave up 5 bases and V 8 bases, and 13 bases lay outside the gene matches. Written as DNA, the CDR3 is TGTGCCAGCCGGGCTCAGCGGGGGGGTGCTGGAGATACGCAGTATTTT. It specifies CASRAQRGGAGDTQYF.

The V call is TRBV18, the J call TRBJ1-6; perhaps TRBD1 as D (5 bases). V dropped 3 bases and J dropped 0 bases, with 12 bases sitting between them. Germline V lookup: CDR1 KGHSH, CDR2 LQKENI. This CDR3 is 17 amino acids long. Written as DNA, the CDR3 is TGTGCCAGCTCACCCGACAGAAGGAGCTCCTATAATTCACCCCTCCACTTT. It is translated as CASSPDRRSSYNSPLHF.

This chain uses TRBV5-1 with TRBJ1-4; tentatively, D is TRBD1 (5 bases). CDR1 is SGHRS, CDR2 YFSETQ, per germline. Trimming took off 1 base at V and 12 bases at J, with 13 bases between the two ends. CDR3 length: 13 amino acids. The CDR3 sequence is CASSLRGGSELFF. The CDR3 region has the DNA TGCGCCAGCAGCTTGAGGGGAGGCTCCGAACTGTTTTTT.

The genes are TRBV6-2 or TRBV6-3 and TRBJ2-1; maybe TRBD2 (5 bases). V was trimmed by 5 bases and J by 7 bases, leaving 18 bases between them. Germline-derived CDR1 and CDR2 are MNHEY and SVGEGT. This CDR3 has 15 amino acids. The CDR3 region has the DNA TGTGCCAGCAGTGACTACTACGACGTGGCGAATGAGCAGTTCTTC. Translating it yields CASSDYYDVANEQFF.

This clone was seen a few times. The genes are TRBV7-3 and TRBJ2-1; 8 nucleotides match TRBD2. Germline CDR1 SGHTA, CDR2 FQGTGA. Trimming cost V 4 bases and J 2 bases; bases outside gene matches: 13. The CDR3 is 18 residues long. In nucleotides, the CDR3 is TGTGCCAGCAGCTCCATATCCCCCGGCGGGAGGCCCTACAATGAGCAGTTCTTC. Amino acids: CASSSISPGGRPYNEQFF.

The V gene is TRBV6-4, the J gene TRBJ2-5; D is possibly TRBD1 or TRBD2 (5 bases each). There are 15 residues in the CDR3. Looked up from germline, CDR1 is MRHNA and CDR2 is SNTAGT. V was trimmed by 5 bases and J by 2 bases, leaving 15 bases between them. The CDR3: CASSLAGTNQETQYF. The CDR3 nucleotides are TGTGCCAGCAGTCTCGCCGGGACCAATCAAGAGACCCAGTACTTC.

There are a few counts of this clone. V and J are TRBV5-6 and TRBJ2-5; 15 bases are a match to TRBD2. The CDR3 is 17 residues long. The J segment lost 2 bases and the V segment lost 4 bases, leaving 6 bases of the junction unmatched. Per the germline V gene, CDR1 is SGHDT and CDR2 is YYEEEE. The CDR3 is CASSHGLAGGPQETQYF. The CDR3 coding sequence is TGTGCCAGCAGCCATGGACTAGCGGGAGGGCCTCAAGAGACCCAGTACTTC.